The T cell receptor beta chain under discussion was sequenced for a study of tumor and adjacent non-tumor tissue in lung cancer. Study outcomes and limitations: Tumor repertoires had a smaller top 100 clone share than normal lung. TCR diversity was significantly greater in tumor than normal lung tissue.

As to this clonotype: Its antigen is still unknown. Its ends do not fully match the called genes, so a read error is possible.

A modified ARM-PCR protocol with three rounds of nested PCR amplified TCRbeta. A single record per CDR3 protein comes from TCRdb applying MiXCR to the multiplex PCR reads. The repertoire includes about 81,000 distinct CDR3 sequences, roughly 72% of them detected once, and approximately 10% sits in the top ten. This sample's RNA came from whole unsorted tissue. Newly diagnosed lung cancer patients had thoracic surgery in China, August–late 2014, without prior chemotherapy. The CDR3 spans 15 residues. Looked up from germline, CDR1 is SEHNR and CDR2 is FQNEAQ (reference sequence). The gene calls are TRBV7-9 and TRBJ2-4; a weak D match, TRBD2 (7 bases). The sequence came from a woman aged 40 to 50 with non-small cell lung cancer. The specimen sequenced was lung tumor tissue. As DNA, the CDR3 is TGTGTCAGCAGCCCCCCGGGCGGGGGCTCCGCCATTCAGTACTTC. It encodes CVSSPPGGGSAIQYF.